The 7 T cell receptor beta chains given below trace back to one sample, sequenced in a study of STAT3 mutations in large granular lymphocyte leukemia. Sequencing was performed with immunoSEQ multiplex PCR; in TCRdb, only in-frame clones are kept and a portion is missing. Of about 10,000 clones in the sample, 88% were seen once. The antigens for these receptors are not known. Findings and caveats of the study: Every T-LGLL patient had at least one immunodominant TCRbeta clonotype.

Sample: peripheral blood mononuclear cells. The receptor source for this set is a man aged 55 to 69 with T-cell large granular lymphocyte leukemia. Some clones in this sample may be carry-over from other donors' samples.

This clone was seen a few times. V is TRBV7-7 and J is TRBJ2-5; no reliable D call. CDR1 and CDR2 (germline): SSHAT, FNYEAQ (reference sequence). CDR3 size: 10 residues. The CDR3 bases are TGTGCTTCGGGTGAGGAGACCCAGTACTTC. Protein sequence: CASGEETQYF.

This chain links TRBV7-4 with TRBJ2-7; 7 nucleotides agree with TRBD2. The CDR3 has 15 residues. With 2 bases clipped from V and 5 bases from J, the junction kept 9 bases outside the gene matches. Per germline, CDR1 SGHVT and CDR2 SQSDAQ. The chain's CDR3 is CASSLFSLAMDEQYF. The CDR3 DNA reads as TGTGCCAGCAGCTTATTTTCACTAGCGATGGACGAGCAGTACTTC.

This rearrangement joins TRBV18 to TRBJ2-5; unclear D gene. Trimming removed 2 bases from V and 2 bases from J, with 12 bases in between. The CDR3 is 15 residues long. In germline, CDR1 is KGHSH, CDR2 LQKENI. The CDR3: CASSPIYEEQETQYF. As DNA, the CDR3 is TGTGCCAGCTCACCAATATACGAGGAACAAGAGACCCAGTACTTC.

The J gene is TRBJ1-1, the V gene TRBV10-3, with D unclear. Germline V lookup: CDR1 ENHRY, CDR2 SYGVKD. Trimming removed 6 bases from V and 2 bases from J, with 4 bases in between. The CDR3 totals 11 residues. As DNA, the CDR3 is TGTGCCATCAGAGATAACACTGAAGCTTTCTTT. Residues: CAIRDNTEAFF.

The genes are TRBV6-1 and TRBJ1-2, with D perhaps TRBD1 (5 bases). The CDR3 extends over 12 amino acids. Germline CDR1 reads MNHNS; CDR2 reads SASEGT. With 7 bases removed from V and 4 bases from J, the gap between germline ends came to 10 bases. The CDR3 reads CASTATAYGYTF. The DNA of the CDR3 is TGTGCCAGCACGGCGACAGCCTATGGCTACACCTTC.

The rearrangement links TRBV5-4 to TRBJ2-3; tentatively, D is TRBD1 (5 bases). With 2 bases removed from V and 6 bases from J, the gap between germline ends came to 19 bases. CDR1 is SGHNT, CDR2 YYREEE, per germline (reference sequence). CDR3 length: 16 residues. The CDR3 DNA reads TGTGCCAGCAGCTTACTCCCGCAGGGTTCCGGGGATACGCAGTATTTT. This gives the protein CASSLLPQGSGDTQYF.

This clone was counted a single time. V usage is TRBV5-1 and J usage is TRBJ2-3, with D unclear. V was cut by 0 bases and J by 3 bases, with 8 bases left in between. From germline, CDR1 is SGHRS and CDR2 YFSETQ. The length of the CDR3 is 14 residues. The CDR3 sequence is CASSLGAVTDTQYF. The CDR3 nucleotides are TGCGCCAGCAGCTTGGGAGCCGTGACAGATACGCAGTATTTT.